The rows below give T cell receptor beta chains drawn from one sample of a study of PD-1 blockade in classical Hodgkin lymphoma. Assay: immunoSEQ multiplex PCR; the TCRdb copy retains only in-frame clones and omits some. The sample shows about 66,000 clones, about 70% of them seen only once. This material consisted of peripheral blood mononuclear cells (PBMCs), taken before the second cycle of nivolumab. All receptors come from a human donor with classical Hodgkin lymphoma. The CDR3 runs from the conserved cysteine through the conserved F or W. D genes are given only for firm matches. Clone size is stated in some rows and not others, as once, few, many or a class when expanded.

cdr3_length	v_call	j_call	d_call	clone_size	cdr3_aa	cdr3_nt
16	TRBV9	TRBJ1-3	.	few	CASSPRERVSGNTIYF	TGTGCCAGCAGCCCTCGGGAGAGGGTCTCTGGAAACACCATATATTTT
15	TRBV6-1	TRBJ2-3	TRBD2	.	CASWGLAGVSDTQYF	TGTGCCAGCTGGGGACTAGCGGGAGTTTCCGATACGCAGTATTTT
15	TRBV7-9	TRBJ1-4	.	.	CASSLYQGFNEKLFF	TGTGCCAGCAGCTTATACCAGGGCTTTAATGAAAAACTGTTTTTT
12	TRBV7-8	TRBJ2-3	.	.	CASSFSTDTQYF	TGTGCCAGCAGCTTTAGCACAGATACGCAGTATTTT
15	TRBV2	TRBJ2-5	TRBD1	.	CASRPGTGVRQTQYF	TGTGCCAGCAGGCCCGGGACAGGGGTTCGGCAGACCCAGTACTTC
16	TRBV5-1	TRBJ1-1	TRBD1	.	CASSLGQGAVVTEAFF	TGCGCCAGCAGCTTGGGACAGGGGGCCGTAGTCACTGAAGCTTTCTTT
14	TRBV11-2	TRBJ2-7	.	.	CASSLSRGSGEQYF	TGTGCCAGCAGCTTAAGCCGGGGCTCAGGAGAGCAGTACTTC
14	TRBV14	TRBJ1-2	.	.	CASSQIRGAGGYTF	TGTGCCAGCAGCCAGATTCGGGGGGCAGGTGGCTACACCTTC
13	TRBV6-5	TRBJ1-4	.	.	CASSRLVNEKLFF	TGTGCCAGCAGCAGGCTTGTTAATGAAAAACTGTTTTTT
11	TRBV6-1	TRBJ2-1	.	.	CASSVINEQFF	TGTGCCAGCAGTGTAATAAATGAGCAGTTCTTC
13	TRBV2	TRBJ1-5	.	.	CASSGRASQPQHF	TGTGCCAGCAGTGGGAGGGCGAGTCAGCCCCAGCATTTT
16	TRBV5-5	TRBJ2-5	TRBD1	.	CASSLAGTGVRETQYF	TGTGCCAGCAGCTTGGCCGGGACAGGGGTCAGAGAGACCCAGTACTTC
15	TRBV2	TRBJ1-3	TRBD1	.	CASSEDRGRGNTIYF	TGTGCCAGCAGTGAGGACAGGGGCCGAGGAAACACCATATATTTT
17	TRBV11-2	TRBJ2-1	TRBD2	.	CASSLDLRVAGYNEQFF	TGTGCCAGCAGCTTAGATCTTCGGGTAGCGGGCTACAATGAGCAGTTCTTC
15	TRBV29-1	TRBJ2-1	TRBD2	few	CSANFLGTSGNEQFF	TGCAGCGCTAACTTCTTGGGGACTAGCGGGAATGAGCAGTTCTTC
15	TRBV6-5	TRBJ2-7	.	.	CASSYGLAGQGEQYF	TGTGCCAGCAGTTACGGACTAGCCGGACAGGGCGAGCAGTACTTC